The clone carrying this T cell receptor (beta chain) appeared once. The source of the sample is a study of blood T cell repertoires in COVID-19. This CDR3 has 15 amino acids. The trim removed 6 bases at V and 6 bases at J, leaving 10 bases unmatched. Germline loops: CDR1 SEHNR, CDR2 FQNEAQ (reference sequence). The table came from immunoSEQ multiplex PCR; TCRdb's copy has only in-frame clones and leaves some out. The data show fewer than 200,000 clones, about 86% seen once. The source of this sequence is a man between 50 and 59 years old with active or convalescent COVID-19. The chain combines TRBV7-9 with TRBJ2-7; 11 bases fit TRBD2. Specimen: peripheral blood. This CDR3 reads CASRDSGTSGGEQYF. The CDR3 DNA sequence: TGTGCCAGCAGGGATTCCGGGACTAGCGGAGGCGAGCAGTACTTC.